This T cell receptor beta chain was observed in a study of radiotherapy plus CTLA-4 blockade in lung cancer. The ends lost 4 bases at V and 4 bases at J; junction bases unmatched: 8. Germline V CDR1 and CDR2: SGHRS, YFSETQ. CDR3 length: 15 residues. Clones were read by immunoSEQ multiplex PCR, and TCRdb kept only the in-frame ones, dropping some. Here the sample spans 45,000 to 60,000 clones, around 79% being singletons. V gene TRBV5-1 combines with J gene TRBJ2-5; 9 bases match TRBD1. Sequencing was performed on peripheral blood, taken from a patient treated with radiotherapy plus ipilimumab. The source is a human donor with non-small cell lung cancer whose response to radiotherapy plus ipilimumab could not be evaluated. The DNA of the CDR3 is TGCGCCAGCAGCGCCGCCGGGACAGGGCTAGAGACCCAGTACTTC. Protein product: CASSAAGTGLETQYF. Using reference TRBV5-1 and TRBJ2-5 for the parts outside the CDR3, the full variable domain is KAGVTQTPRYLIKTRGQQVTLSCSPISGHRSVSWYQQTPGQGLQFLFEYFSETQRNKGNFPGRFSGRQFSNSRSEMNVSTLELGDSALYLCASSAAGTGLETQYFGPGTRLLVL.